This passage covers 18 T cell receptor beta chains from one sample sequenced in a study of shared clonotypes between healthy human individuals. Naive CD8 cells, CD45RO-negative and positively selected for CCR7, excluded terminally differentiated effector memory CD45RA+ cells. This table comes from immunoSEQ multiplex PCR, and its TCRdb copy is limited to in-frame clones, with some not included. The table includes about 680,000 clones, approximately 90% detected once. Sample: naive CD8+ T cells sorted from blood. All receptors come from a man aged 25 to 40 in good health.

This rearrangement joins TRBV11-1 to TRBJ2-1; TRBD2 aligns across 7 bases. Germline V gene lookup returns CDR1 SGHAT and CDR2 FQDESV (reference sequence). With V trimmed by 1 base and J by 7 bases, 7 bases remained unmatched. This CDR3 spans 15 amino acids. CDR3 coding DNA: TGTGCCAGCAGCTTAGTAACGGGAGGCCTTAATGAGCAGTTCTTC. It yields the protein CASSLVTGGLNEQFF.

The CDR3 loop reads CASSLIQDVIYNEQFF. The CDR3, as DNA: TGTGCCAGCAGCTTAATTCAGGACGTTATTTACAATGAGCAGTTCTTC. The V gene is TRBV7-8, the J gene TRBJ2-1; D is uncertain. Deletions cut 2 bases from V and 4 bases from J, with 15 bases between. The CDR3 is 16 residues long. Germline CDR1 reads SGHVS; CDR2 reads FQNEAQ.

The gene calls are TRBV11-2 and TRBJ2-1; maybe TRBD2 (6 bases). There are 16 residues in the CDR3. Germline lookup yields CDR1 SGHAT and CDR2 FQNNGV. V was pared by 5 bases and J by 1 base, with 15 bases between. The CDR3 loop reads CASSPSIAESYNEQFF. CDR3 bases: TGTGCCAGCAGCCCATCCATAGCGGAATCCTACAATGAGCAGTTCTTC.

This chain connects TRBV27 to TRBJ2-2; D ambiguous. This CDR3 spans 13 amino acids. The V end lost 1 base, the J end lost 6 bases, and 6 bases lay between the germline ends. Per germline, CDR1 MNHEY and CDR2 SMNVEV (reference sequence). CDR3 loop: CASSLLKAGELFF. CDR3 nucleotide sequence: TGTGCCAGCAGTTTATTGAAGGCCGGGGAGCTGTTTTTT.

Written as DNA, the CDR3 is TGTGCCAGCAGGGGGGGCGGTGGCACAGATACGCAGTATTTT. This encodes CASRGGGGTDTQYF. This chain uses TRBV7-6 with TRBJ2-3; D possibly matches TRBD1 or TRBD2 (6 bases each). Trimming pared 6 bases from V and 1 base from J, leaving 11 bases between. The CDR3 is 14 residues long. The germline gives CDR1 SGHVS, CDR2 FNYEAQ.

The chain uses TRBV7-2 and TRBJ2-3; TRBD2 matches 7 bases. CDR3 length: 17 residues. With V trimmed by 5 bases and J by 3 bases, 14 bases remained unmatched. CDR1 is SGHTA, CDR2 FQGNSA, per germline. CDR3 region: CASSPLLRRESTDTQYF. The CDR3, as DNA: TGTGCCAGCAGCCCATTATTAAGGCGGGAGAGTACAGATACGCAGTATTTT.

The chain couples TRBV4-1 to TRBJ1-4; TRBD1 might be the D (5 bases). This CDR3 is 15 amino acids long. Trimming took off 0 bases at V and 5 bases at J, with 10 bases between the two ends. Germline V gene data show CDR1 as MGHRA and CDR2 as YSYEKL. The CDR3 DNA sequence: TGCGCCAGCAGCCAAGAGGACATCAGAAATGAAAAACTGTTTTTT. It codes for CASSQEDIRNEKLFF.

This chain connects TRBV7-8 to TRBJ2-3, with D perhaps TRBD2 (6 bases). There are 17 residues in the CDR3. Trimming took off 2 bases at V and 0 bases at J, with 15 bases between the two ends. Germline-derived CDR1 and CDR2 are SGHVS and FQNEAQ. For the CDR3, the DNA is TGTGCCAGCAGCTTATGGCGGGATTACTCTAGCACAGATACGCAGTATTTT. Residues: CASSLWRDYSSTDTQYF. The complete variable domain, with remaining parts taken from reference TRBV7-8 and TRBJ2-3, reads GAGVSQSPRYKVAKRGQDVALRCDPISGHVSLFWYQQALGQGPEFLTYFQNEAQLDKSGLPSDRFFAERPEGSVSTLKIQRTQQEDSAVYLCASSLWRDYSSTDTQYFGPGTRLTVL.

V usage is TRBV19 and J usage is TRBJ2-1, with TRBD2 matching over 10 bases. This CDR3 is 18 amino acids long. V gave up 1 base and J gave up 2 bases; unmatched junction bases: 8. Germline V gene sequence: CDR1 LNHDA, CDR2 SQIVND (reference sequence). In DNA, the CDR3 is TGTGCCAGTAGTATAGGACCAGCGGGAGGGTCCACCTACAATGAGCAGTTCTTC. It is translated as CASSIGPAGGSTYNEQFF. The full variable domain, in which reference TRBV19 and TRBJ2-1 provide the parts outside the CDR3, is DGGITQSPKYLFRKEGQNVTLSCEQNLNHDAMYWYRQDPGQGLRLIYYSQIVNDFQKGDIAEGYSVSREKKESFPLTVTSAQKNPTAFYLCASSIGPAGGSTYNEQFFGPGTRLTVL.

This chain links TRBV19 with TRBJ2-7; D might be TRBD1 (6 bases). Germline V lookup: CDR1 LNHDA, CDR2 SQIVND (reference sequence). The CDR3 length is 13 residues. Trimming cost V 5 bases and J 4 bases, with 12 bases left between them. The CDR3 spells CASSPGVGYEQYF. DNA of the CDR3: TGTGCCAGTAGTCCAGGGGTCGGGTACGAGCAGTACTTC. Drawing the rest from reference TRBV19 and TRBJ2-7, the complete variable domain is DGGITQSPKYLFRKEGQNVTLSCEQNLNHDAMYWYRQDPGQGLRLIYYSQIVNDFQKGDIAEGYSVSREKKESFPLTVTSAQKNPTAFYLCASSPGVGYEQYFGPGTRLTVT.

The V gene is TRBV11-2, the J gene TRBJ1-3, with D unclear. CDR3 size: 14 residues. Trimming left V 6 bases short and J 0 bases short, with 9 bases between. Looked up from germline, CDR1 is SGHAT and CDR2 is FQNNGV. The CDR3 DNA reads TGTGCCAGCAGGTCTGAGGTCTCTGGAAACACCATATATTTT. Protein product: CASRSEVSGNTIYF.

This sequence joins TRBV15 and TRBJ1-5, with D tentatively TRBD1 (6 bases). The germline gives CDR1 LNHNV, CDR2 YYDKDF (reference sequence). V dropped 8 bases and J dropped 4 bases, with 15 bases sitting between them. The CDR3 sequence is 14 residues long. The CDR3 DNA follows: TGTGCCACCGAACTCAGGGGAGGGAATCAGCCCCAGCATTTT. This encodes CATELRGGNQPQHF.

This chain joins TRBV27 and TRBJ2-2, with D perhaps TRBD1 (6 bases). V dropped 5 bases and J dropped 8 bases, with 21 bases sitting between them. This CDR3 comprises 16 residues. In germline, CDR1 is MNHEY, CDR2 SMNVEV (reference sequence). The CDR3 region is CASSPLPDSTMGELFF. The DNA of the CDR3 is TGTGCCAGCAGTCCGTTGCCGGACAGTACTATGGGGGAGCTGTTTTTT.

V usage is TRBV5-4 and J usage is TRBJ1-2, with D possibly being TRBD1 (5 bases). Germline assignment: CDR1 SGHNT and CDR2 YYREEE (reference sequence). V was pared by 0 bases and J by 2 bases, with 11 bases between. The CDR3 spans 15 residues. The CDR3 loop is CASSLAPGQNYGYTF. The CDR3 DNA is TGTGCCAGCAGCTTGGCTCCAGGGCAAAACTATGGCTACACCTTC.

This chain links TRBV27 with TRBJ2-4; possibly TRBD1 for D (6 bases). The CDR3 runs 14 residues. Looked up from germline, CDR1 is MNHEY and CDR2 is SMNVEV (reference sequence). The V and J ends lost 5 bases and 0 bases respectively, with 8 bases between them. The DNA of the CDR3 is TGTGCCAGCAGTCAGGGGCTAGCCAAAAACATTCAGTACTTC. Protein: CASSQGLAKNIQYF.

The CDR3 sequence is CASSSRQGNTEAFF. In nucleotides, the CDR3 is TGTGCCAGCAGCTCCAGACAGGGGAACACTGAAGCTTTCTTT. V is TRBV5-4 and J is TRBJ1-1, with 7 nucleotides matching TRBD1. CDR1 and CDR2 from the germline V gene are SGHNT and YYREEE (reference sequence). J was trimmed by 1 base and V by 3 bases; bases with no gene match: 3. The CDR3 loop spans 14 amino acids.

The chain links TRBV5-5 to TRBJ2-5, with D possibly matching TRBD2 (6 bases). V was clipped by 5 bases and J by 1 base, with 24 bases between them. Germline V lookup: CDR1 SGHKS, CDR2 YYEKEE (reference sequence). The CDR3 loop spans 18 amino acids. The DNA of the CDR3 is TGTGCCAGCAGTCCGCGGGACCTCCCCCTCCCCGGCCAAGAGACCCAGTACTTC. Protein product: CASSPRDLPLPGQETQYF.

The chain uses TRBV6-1 and TRBJ2-2; D perhaps matches TRBD1 (6 bases). The germline gives CDR1 MNHNS, CDR2 SASEGT. The CDR3 is made up of 17 amino acids. The V gene lost 3 bases and the J gene lost 0 bases, with 14 bases spanning the gap. The CDR3 region is CASSDRGQYANTGELFF. In DNA form, the CDR3 reads TGTGCCAGCAGTGACCGCGGACAGTACGCGAACACCGGGGAGCTGTTTTTT.